Sequencing of this TCR beta chain was carried out in a study of T cells after yellow fever vaccination. Study at large: Some fractions had low cell numbers, and these were prepared with SMART-Seq v4 Ultra Low Input.

Template switching by 5'RACE produced TCR cDNA, adding a universal primer site and UMIs. TCRdb re-called the 5' RACE reads with MiXCR, one entry per CDR3 protein. The data show 99,000 or so distinct CDR3 sequences, 5.8% seen once. This clonotype was seen at least ten times. Trimming pared 6 bases from V and 6 bases from J, leaving 10 bases between. CDR1 and CDR2 from the germline V gene are MNHEY and SVGAGI. CDR3 size: 12 residues. The material was CD8+ T cells sorted from PBMCs, obtained 10 days after the yellow fever booster vaccination. The clonotype originates from a man younger than 35 who received the YFV17D yellow fever vaccine. This chain uses TRBV6-5 with TRBJ2-3; the D gene is possibly TRBD2 (6 bases). CDR3 in DNA: TGTGCCAGCAGCCCTGGGGGGGATACGCAGTATTTT. Amino acid sequence: CASSPGGDTQYF.